This T cell receptor beta chain came from a study of T cell responses to AZD1222 COVID-19 vaccine. The study's findings and limits: The donor cohort was predominantly white British with a female majority, and clonal diversity may have been underestimated.

A note on this clone: The antigen remains undetermined.

Sequencing used immunoSEQ multiplex PCR; TCRdb keeps in-frame clones, though not all of them. The data hold around 160,000 clones, with approximately 94% observed a single time. This CDR3 comprises 15 residues. The germline V gene encodes CDR1 SNHLY and CDR2 FYNNEI. Losses at the gene ends were 7 bases for V and 0 bases for J; bases not matched to a gene: 8. The clonotype originates from an adult in good health. This sample comprised peripheral blood, obtained on day 0 of AZD1222 vaccination. The chain is built from TRBV2 and TRBJ2-7, with 8 nucleotides matching TRBD1. The CDR3 loop reads CASNSDRASSYEQYF. CDR3 sequence (DNA): TGTGCCAGCAATTCGGACAGGGCAAGCTCCTACGAGCAGTACTTC.